The source of this T cell receptor beta chain is a study of blood T cell repertoires in COVID-19. This table comes from immunoSEQ multiplex PCR, and its TCRdb copy is limited to in-frame clones, with some not included. The data hold around 250,000 clones, with about 90% observed a single time. Participant age was roughly 18 to 89 years, and participants resided in approximately 24 US areas. Membership in each cohort depended on participant-reported clinical history. Exposed participants came across a COVID-19 case within 2 weeks before study entry. The germline gives CDR1 SGHRS, CDR2 YFSETQ. The CDR3 is 15 amino acids. V was cut by 4 bases and J by 10 bases, with 18 bases left in between.

The genes are TRBV5-1 and TRBJ2-6; tentative D call: TRBD2 (6 bases). The sequence was obtained from a man aged 50 to 60 who had been exposed to COVID-19. The sample comprised PBMCs or T cells enriched from blood (not recorded which). Here the CDR3 reads CASSPGLPGANVLTF. The CDR3 region has the DNA TGCGCCAGCAGCCCGGGATTGCCGGGAGCGAACGTCCTGACTTTC.